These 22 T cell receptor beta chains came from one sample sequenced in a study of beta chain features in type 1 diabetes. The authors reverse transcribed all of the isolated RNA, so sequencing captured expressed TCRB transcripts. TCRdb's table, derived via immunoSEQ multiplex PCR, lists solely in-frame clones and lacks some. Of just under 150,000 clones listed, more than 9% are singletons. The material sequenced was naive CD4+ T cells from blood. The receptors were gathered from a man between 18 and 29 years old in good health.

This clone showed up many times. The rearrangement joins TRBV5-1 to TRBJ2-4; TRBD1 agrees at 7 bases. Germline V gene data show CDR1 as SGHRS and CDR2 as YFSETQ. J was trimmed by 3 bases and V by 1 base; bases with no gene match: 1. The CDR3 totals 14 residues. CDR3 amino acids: CASSLSGGKNIQYF. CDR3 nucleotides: TGCGCCAGCAGCTTGTCAGGGGGCAAAAACATTCAGTACTTC.

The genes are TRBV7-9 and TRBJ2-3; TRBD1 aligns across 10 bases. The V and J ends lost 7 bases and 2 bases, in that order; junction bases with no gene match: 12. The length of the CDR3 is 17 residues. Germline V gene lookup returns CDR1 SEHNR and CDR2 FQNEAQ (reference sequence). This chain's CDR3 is CASTKAGGTGDTDTQYF. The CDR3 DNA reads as TGTGCCAGCACCAAGGCAGGCGGGACAGGGGACACAGATACGCAGTATTTT.

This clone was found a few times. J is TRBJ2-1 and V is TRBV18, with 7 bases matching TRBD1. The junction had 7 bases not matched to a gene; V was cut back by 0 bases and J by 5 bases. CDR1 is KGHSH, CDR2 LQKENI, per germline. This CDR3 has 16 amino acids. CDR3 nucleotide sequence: TGTGCCAGCTCACCACCTTGGGCACAGGGGAACAATGAGCAGTTCTTC. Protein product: CASSPPWAQGNNEQFF.

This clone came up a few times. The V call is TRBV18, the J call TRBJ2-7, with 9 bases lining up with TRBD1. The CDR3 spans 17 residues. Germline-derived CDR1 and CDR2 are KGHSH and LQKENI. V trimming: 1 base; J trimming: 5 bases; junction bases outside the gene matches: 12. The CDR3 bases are TGTGCCAGCTCACCACTTTCCCCCGGGACAGGGAGTCACGAGCAGTACTTC. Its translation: CASSPLSPGTGSHEQYF.

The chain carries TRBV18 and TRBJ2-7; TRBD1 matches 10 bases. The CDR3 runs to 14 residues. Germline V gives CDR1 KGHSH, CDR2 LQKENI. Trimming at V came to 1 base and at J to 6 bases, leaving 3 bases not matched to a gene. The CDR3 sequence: CASSPRDRGPEQYF. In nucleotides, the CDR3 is TGTGCCAGCTCACCACGAGACAGGGGGCCCGAGCAGTACTTC.

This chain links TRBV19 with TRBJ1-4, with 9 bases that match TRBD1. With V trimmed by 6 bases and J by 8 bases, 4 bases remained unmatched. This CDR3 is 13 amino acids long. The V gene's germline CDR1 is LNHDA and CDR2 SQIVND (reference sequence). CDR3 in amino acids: CASRRTGVEKLFF. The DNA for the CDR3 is TGTGCCAGTAGACGGACAGGGGTGGAAAAACTGTTTTTT.

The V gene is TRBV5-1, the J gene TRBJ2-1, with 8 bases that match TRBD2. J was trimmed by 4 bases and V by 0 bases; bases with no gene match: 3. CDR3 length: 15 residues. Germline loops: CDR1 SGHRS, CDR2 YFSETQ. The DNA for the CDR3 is TGCGCCAGCAGCTTGGTTAGCGGGGATTACAATGAGCAGTTCTTC. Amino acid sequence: CASSLVSGDYNEQFF. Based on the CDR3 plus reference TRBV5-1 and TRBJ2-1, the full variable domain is KAGVTQTPRYLIKTRGQQVTLSCSPISGHRSVSWYQQTPGQGLQFLFEYFSETQRNKGNFPGRFSGRQFSNSRSEMNVSTLELGDSALYLCASSLVSGDYNEQFFGPGTRLTVL.

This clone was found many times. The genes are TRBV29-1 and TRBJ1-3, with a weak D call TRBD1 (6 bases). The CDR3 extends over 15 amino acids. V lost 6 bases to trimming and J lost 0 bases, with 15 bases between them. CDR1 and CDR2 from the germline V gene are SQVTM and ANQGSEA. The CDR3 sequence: CSVAKRDISGNTIYF. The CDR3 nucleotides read TGCAGCGTGGCCAAAAGGGACATCTCTGGAAACACCATATATTTT. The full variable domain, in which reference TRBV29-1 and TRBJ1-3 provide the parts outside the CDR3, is SAVISQKPSRDICQRGTSLTIQCQVDSQVTMMFWYRQQPGQSLTLIATANQGSEATYESGFVIDKFPISRPNLTFSTLTVSNMSPEDSSIYLCSVAKRDISGNTIYFGEGSWLTVV.

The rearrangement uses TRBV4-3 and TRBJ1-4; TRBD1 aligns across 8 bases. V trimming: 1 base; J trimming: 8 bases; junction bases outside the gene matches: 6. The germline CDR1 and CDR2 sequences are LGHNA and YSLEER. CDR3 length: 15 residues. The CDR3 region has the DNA TGCGCCAGCAGCCAAGTGACAGGGGCCTGGGAAAAACTGTTTTTT. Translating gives CASSQVTGAWEKLFF.

The CDR3 DNA reads TGTGCCTGGGGGACAGGGGAGCCGTCCGAGCAGTACTTC. Its protein product is CAWGTGEPSEQYF. The rearrangement uses TRBV30 and TRBJ2-5; 10 nucleotides match TRBD1. The DNA end is more similar to TRBJ2-7, so the J call may be wrong. The germline CDR1 and CDR2 sequences are GTSNPN and SVGIG (reference sequence). The length of the CDR3 is 13 residues.

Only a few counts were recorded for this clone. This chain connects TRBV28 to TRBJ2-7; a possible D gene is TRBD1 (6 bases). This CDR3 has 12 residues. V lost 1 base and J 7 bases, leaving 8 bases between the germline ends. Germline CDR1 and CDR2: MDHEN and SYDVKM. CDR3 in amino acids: CASSLLRGEQYF. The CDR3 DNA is TGTGCCAGCAGTTTATTGAGGGGGGAGCAGTACTTC. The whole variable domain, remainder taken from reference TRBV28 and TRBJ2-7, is DVKVTQSSRYLVKRTGEKVFLECVQDMDHENMFWYRQDPGLGLRLIYFSYDVKMKEKGDIPEGYSVSREKKERFSLILESASTNQTSMYLCASSLLRGEQYFGPGTRLTVT.

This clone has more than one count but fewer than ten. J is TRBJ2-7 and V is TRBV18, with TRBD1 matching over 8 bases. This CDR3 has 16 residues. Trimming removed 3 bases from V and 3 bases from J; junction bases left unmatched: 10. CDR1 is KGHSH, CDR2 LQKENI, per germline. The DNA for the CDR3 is TGTGCCAGCTCACCCCGCGGGGCCGGGACAGGCTACGAGCAGTACTTC. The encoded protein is CASSPRGAGTGYEQYF. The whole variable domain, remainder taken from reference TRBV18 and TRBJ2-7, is NAGVMQNPRHLVRRRGQEARLRCSPMKGHSHVYWYRQLPEEGLKFMVYLQKENIIDESGMPKERFSAEFPKEGPSILRIQQVVRGDSAAYFCASSPRGAGTGYEQYFGPGTRLTVT.

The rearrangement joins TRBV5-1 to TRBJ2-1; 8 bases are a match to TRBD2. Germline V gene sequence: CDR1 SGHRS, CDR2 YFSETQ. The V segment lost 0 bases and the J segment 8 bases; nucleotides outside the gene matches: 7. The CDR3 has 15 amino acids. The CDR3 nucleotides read TGCGCCAGCAGCTTGGACGGGGGGGCGTTTGATGAGCAGTTCTTC. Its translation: CASSLDGGAFDEQFF.

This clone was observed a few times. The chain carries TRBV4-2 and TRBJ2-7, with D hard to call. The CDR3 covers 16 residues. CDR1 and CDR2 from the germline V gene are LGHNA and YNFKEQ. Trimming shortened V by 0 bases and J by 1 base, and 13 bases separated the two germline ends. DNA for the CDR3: TGTGCCAGCAGCCAAGACCTCGGTACGCTATCCTACGAGCAGTACTTC. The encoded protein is CASSQDLGTLSYEQYF.

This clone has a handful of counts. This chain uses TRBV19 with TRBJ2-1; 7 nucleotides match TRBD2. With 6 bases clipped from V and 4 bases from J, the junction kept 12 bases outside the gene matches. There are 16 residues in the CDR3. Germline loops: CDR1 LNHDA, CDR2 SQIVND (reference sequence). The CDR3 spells CASRPLGGGSYNEQFF. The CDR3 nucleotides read TGTGCCAGTAGACCCCTCGGCGGGGGATCGTACAATGAGCAGTTCTTC.

CDR3: CASSGRGGLNTGELFF. In DNA, the CDR3 is TGTGCCAGCAGCGGGCGAGGGGGCTTGAACACCGGGGAGCTGTTTTTT. The J gene is TRBJ2-2, the V gene TRBV9, with 7 bases matching TRBD1. CDR3 length: 16 residues. Germline V gives CDR1 SGDLS, CDR2 YYNGEE. V was clipped by 3 bases and J by 1 base; unmatched bases: 6.

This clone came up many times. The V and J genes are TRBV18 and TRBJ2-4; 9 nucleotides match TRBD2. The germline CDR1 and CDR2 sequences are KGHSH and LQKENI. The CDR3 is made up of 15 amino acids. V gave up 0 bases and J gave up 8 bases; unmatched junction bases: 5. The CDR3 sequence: CASSPPGTSIDIQYF. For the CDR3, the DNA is TGTGCCAGCTCACCACCAGGGACTAGCATTGACATTCAGTACTTC. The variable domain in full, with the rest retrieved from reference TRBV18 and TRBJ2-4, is NAGVMQNPRHLVRRRGQEARLRCSPMKGHSHVYWYRQLPEEGLKFMVYLQKENIIDESGMPKERFSAEFPKEGPSILRIQQVVRGDSAAYFCASSPPGTSIDIQYFGAGTRLSVL.

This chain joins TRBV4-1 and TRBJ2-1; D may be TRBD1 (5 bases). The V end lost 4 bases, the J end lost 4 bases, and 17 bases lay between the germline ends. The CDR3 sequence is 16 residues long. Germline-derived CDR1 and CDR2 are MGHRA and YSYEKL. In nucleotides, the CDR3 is TGCGCCAGCAGCCTCAGGGCCGTGGTGGGGTACAATGAGCAGTTCTTC. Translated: CASSLRAVVGYNEQFF.

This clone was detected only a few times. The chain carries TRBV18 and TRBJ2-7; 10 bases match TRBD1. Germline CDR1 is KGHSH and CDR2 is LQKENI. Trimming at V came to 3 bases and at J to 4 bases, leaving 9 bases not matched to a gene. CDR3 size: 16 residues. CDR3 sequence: CASSPTNTGQGYEQYF. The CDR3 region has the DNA TGTGCCAGCTCACCGACAAATACGGGACAGGGGTACGAGCAGTACTTC.

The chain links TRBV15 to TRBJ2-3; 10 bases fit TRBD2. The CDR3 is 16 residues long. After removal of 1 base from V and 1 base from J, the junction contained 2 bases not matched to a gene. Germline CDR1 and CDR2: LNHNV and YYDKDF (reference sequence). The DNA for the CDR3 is TGTGCCACCAGCAGAGGGCTAGCGGGGGGCACAGATACGCAGTATTTT. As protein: CATSRGLAGGTDTQYF.

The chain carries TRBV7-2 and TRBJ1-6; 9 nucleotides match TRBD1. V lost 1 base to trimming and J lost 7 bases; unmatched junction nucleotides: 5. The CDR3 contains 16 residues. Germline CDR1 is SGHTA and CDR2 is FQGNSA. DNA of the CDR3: TGTGCCAGCAGCTTAGGACAGGGGGTAAGGAATTCACCCCTCCACTTT. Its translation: CASSLGQGVRNSPLHF.

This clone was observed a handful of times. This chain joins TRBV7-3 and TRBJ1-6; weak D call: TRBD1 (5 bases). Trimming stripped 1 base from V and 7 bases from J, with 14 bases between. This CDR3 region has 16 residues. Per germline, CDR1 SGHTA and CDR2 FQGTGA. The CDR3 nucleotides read TGTGCCAGCAGCTTAAACCAGGGTGGGAGGAATTCACCCCTCCACTTT. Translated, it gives CASSLNQGGRNSPLHF.